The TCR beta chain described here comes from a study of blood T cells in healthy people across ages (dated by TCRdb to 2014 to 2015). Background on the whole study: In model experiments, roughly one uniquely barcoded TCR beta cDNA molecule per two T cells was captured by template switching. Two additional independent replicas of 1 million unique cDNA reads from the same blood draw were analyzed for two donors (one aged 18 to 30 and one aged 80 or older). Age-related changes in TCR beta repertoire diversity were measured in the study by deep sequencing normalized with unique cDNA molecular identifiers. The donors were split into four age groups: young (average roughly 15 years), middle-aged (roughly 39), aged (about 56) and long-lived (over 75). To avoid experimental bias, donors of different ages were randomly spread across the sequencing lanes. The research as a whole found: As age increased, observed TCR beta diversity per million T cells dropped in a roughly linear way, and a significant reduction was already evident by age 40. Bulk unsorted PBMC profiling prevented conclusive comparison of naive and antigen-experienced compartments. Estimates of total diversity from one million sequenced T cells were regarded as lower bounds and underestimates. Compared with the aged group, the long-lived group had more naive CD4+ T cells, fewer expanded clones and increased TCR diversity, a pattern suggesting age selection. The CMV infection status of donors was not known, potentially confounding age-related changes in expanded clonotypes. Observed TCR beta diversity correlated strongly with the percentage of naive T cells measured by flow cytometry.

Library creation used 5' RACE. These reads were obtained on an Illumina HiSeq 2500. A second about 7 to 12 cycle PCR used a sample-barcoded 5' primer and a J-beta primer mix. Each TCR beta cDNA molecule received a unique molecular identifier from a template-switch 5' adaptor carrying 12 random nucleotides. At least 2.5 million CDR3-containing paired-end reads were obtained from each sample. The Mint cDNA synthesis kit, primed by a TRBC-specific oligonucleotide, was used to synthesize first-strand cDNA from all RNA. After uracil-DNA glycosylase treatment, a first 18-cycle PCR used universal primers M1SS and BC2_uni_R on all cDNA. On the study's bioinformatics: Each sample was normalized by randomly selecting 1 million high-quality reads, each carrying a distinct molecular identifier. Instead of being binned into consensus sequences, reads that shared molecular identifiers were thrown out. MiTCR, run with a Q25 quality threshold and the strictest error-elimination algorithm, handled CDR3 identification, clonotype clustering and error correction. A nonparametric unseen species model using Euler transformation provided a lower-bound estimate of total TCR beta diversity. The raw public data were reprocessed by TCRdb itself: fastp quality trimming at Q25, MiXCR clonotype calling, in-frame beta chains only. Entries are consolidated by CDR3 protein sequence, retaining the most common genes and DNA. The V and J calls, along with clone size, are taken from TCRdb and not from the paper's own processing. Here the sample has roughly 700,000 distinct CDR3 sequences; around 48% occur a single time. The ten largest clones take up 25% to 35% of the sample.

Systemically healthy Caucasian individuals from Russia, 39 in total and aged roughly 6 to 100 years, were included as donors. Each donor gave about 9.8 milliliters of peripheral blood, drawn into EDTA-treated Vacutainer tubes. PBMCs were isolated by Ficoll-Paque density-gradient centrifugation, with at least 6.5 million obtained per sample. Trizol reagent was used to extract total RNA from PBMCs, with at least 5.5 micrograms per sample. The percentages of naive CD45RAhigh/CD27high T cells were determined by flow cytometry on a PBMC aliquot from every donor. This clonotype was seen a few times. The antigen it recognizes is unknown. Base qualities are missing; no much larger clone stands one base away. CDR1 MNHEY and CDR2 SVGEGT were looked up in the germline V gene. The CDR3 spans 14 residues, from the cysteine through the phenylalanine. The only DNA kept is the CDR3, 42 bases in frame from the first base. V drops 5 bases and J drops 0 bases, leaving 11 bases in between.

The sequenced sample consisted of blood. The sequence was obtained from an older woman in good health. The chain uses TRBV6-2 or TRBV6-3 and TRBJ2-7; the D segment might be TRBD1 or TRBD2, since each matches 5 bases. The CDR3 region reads CASSKGRSSYEQYF. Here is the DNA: TGTGCCAGCAGTAAGGGACGGTCCTCCTACGAGCAGTACTTC.